Presented here are 21 T cell receptor beta chains from one specimen sequenced in a study of T cells in Graves' hyperthyroidism and ophthalmopathy (dated by TCRdb to the late 2010s). The protocol used for the library was multiplex PCR. Sequencing instrument: Illumina HiSeq 2000. The TCR beta CDR3 regions were amplified from the RNA transcripts. A first-round RT-PCR of the TCR CDR3 used the HTBI primer set with the Qiagen OneStep RT-PCR kit. TCRdb redid the processing of the public reads, applying fastp at Q25 and MiXCR, and retained in-frame beta chains. Entries that share a CDR3 protein sequence are merged under the most common genes and DNA. This sample holds around 350,000 distinct CDR3 sequences; approximately 14% were observed only once. The ten largest make up about 30% of the sample. Sequenced: blood. The receptor set was obtained from a woman younger than 35 with Graves' hyperthyroidism that later progressed to Graves' ophthalmopathy.

The table lists this clonotype with a few counts. A much larger clone differs by one base, so this may be a read error. CDR3 amino acids: CSARRLAGAYNEQYF. Written as DNA, the CDR3 is TGCAGTGCTAGACGGCTAGCGGGAGCTTACAATGAGCAGTACTTC. V usage is TRBV20-1 and J usage is TRBJ2-1; 10 nucleotides align to TRBD2. The end of the DNA fits TRBJ2-7 better, so the J call may be wrong. Germline assignment: CDR1 DFQATT and CDR2 SNEGSKA (reference sequence). The CDR3 consists of 15 residues.

This clonotype was counted ten times or more. V is TRBV7-8 and J is TRBJ2-3; D is possibly TRBD1 or TRBD2 (5 bases each). CDR3 size: 16 residues. In germline, CDR1 is SGHVS, CDR2 FQNEAQ. Trimming took 2 bases from V and 4 from J, leaving 16 bases between them. CDR3 sequence reads: CASSLRDPGRPDTQYF. The CDR3 nucleotides read TGTGCCAGCAGCTTAAGGGACCCAGGACGTCCAGATACGCAGTATTTT.

This clonotype has a count of ten or more. This chain connects TRBV3-1 to TRBJ2-7; 8 positions match TRBD2. The V and J ends lost 4 bases and 0 bases, in that order; junction bases with no gene match: 5. CDR3 length: 15 amino acids. CDR1 and CDR2 (germline): LGHDT, YNNKEL (reference sequence). The CDR3 is CASSPGLAFSYEQYF. CDR3 coding DNA: TGTGCCAGCAGCCCAGGACTAGCCTTCTCCTACGAGCAGTACTTC.

Of note for this clonotype: A much larger clone sits a single nucleotide away, making a read error possible. This rearrangement joins TRBV6-1 to TRBJ2-7; 8 bases agree with TRBD2. CDR1 and CDR2 (germline): MNHNS, SASEGT. Trimming cost V 6 bases and J 6 bases; bases outside gene matches: 10. The CDR3 totals 14 residues. The CDR3 DNA reads TGTGCCAGCAGGGACATGAGCGGGAGTTTCGAGCAGTACTTC. It specifies CASRDMSGSFEQYF.

This clonotype was seen at least ten times. The chain is built from TRBV19 and TRBJ1-2; D not certain. The CDR3 sequence is 14 residues long. V was trimmed by 10 bases and J by 2 bases, leaving 17 bases between them. Germline V gene sequence: CDR1 LNHDA, CDR2 SQIVND (reference sequence). The CDR3 DNA sequence: TGTGCCAACTCATCCCGGACGGCAAACTATGGCTACACCTTC. As protein: CANSSRTANYGYTF.

Many counts were recorded for this clonotype. The gene calls are TRBV6-5 and TRBJ2-3; D possibly corresponds to TRBD2 (6 bases). CDR3 length: 14 amino acids. Trimming took off 0 bases at V and 6 bases at J, with 10 bases between the two ends. Germline assignment: CDR1 MNHEY and CDR2 SVGAGI. The CDR3 reads CASSYSLAHDTQYF. The DNA for the CDR3 is TGTGCCAGCAGTTACTCCCTAGCGCATGATACGCAGTATTTT.

The table lists this clonotype with many counts. The chain uses TRBV27 and TRBJ2-7; 7 bases are shared with TRBD1. Looked up from germline, CDR1 is MNHEY and CDR2 is SMNVEV (reference sequence). Unmatched junction bases numbered 5, after V lost 5 bases and J lost 1 base. There are 14 residues in the CDR3. The CDR3 protein is CASSVGQPSYEQYF. In DNA, the CDR3 is TGTGCCAGCAGTGTGGGACAGCCGTCCTACGAGCAGTACTTC.

This clonotype was observed a single time. The V gene is TRBV10-3, the J gene TRBJ1-2; 7 bases line up with TRBD1. V was pared by 3 bases and J by 2 bases, with 6 bases of the junction left unmatched. Germline V gene sequence: CDR1 ENHRY, CDR2 SYGVKD. The CDR3 length is 15 residues. The CDR3 DNA sequence: TGTGCCATCAGTGAAGGGGACAGTAGAAACTATGGCTACACCTTC. Translated: CAISEGDSRNYGYTF.

V usage is TRBV6-1 and J usage is TRBJ2-2; 7 positions match TRBD1. The germline V gene encodes CDR1 MNHNS and CDR2 SASEGT. J lost 4 bases, V lost 3 bases, and 5 bases had no gene match. This CDR3 is 15 amino acids long. The CDR3 sequence is CASSETGTSTGELFF. The CDR3 DNA follows: TGTGCCAGCAGTGAGACAGGGACCTCCACCGGGGAGCTGTTTTTT.

At least ten counts were recorded for this clonotype. The gene calls are TRBV20-1 and TRBJ2-3, with a possible D match to TRBD2 (7 bases). Trimming removed 0 bases from V and 6 bases from J, with 22 bases in between. Germline V gene lookup returns CDR1 DFQATT and CDR2 SNEGSKA (reference sequence). There are 17 residues in the CDR3. The CDR3 coding sequence is TGCAGTGCTAGAGATATCGGGGGGCCTAATATCATCGATACGCAGTATTTT. Its protein product is CSARDIGGPNIIDTQYF.

This clonotype occurred a few times. The chain employs TRBV18 and TRBJ2-2; either TRBD1 or TRBD2 may supply D (5 bases each). Trimming cost V 3 bases and J 3 bases, with 20 bases left between them. The CDR3 contains 18 residues. CDR1 KGHSH and CDR2 LQKENI come from the germline V gene. The CDR3 reads CASSPPPFGREYTGELFF. Here the CDR3 DNA reads TGTGCCAGCTCACCGCCCCCGTTCGGCAGGGAGTACACCGGGGAGCTGTTTTTT.

Only a few counts were recorded for this clonotype. The CDR3 region has the DNA TGTGCCAGCAGCTCCGTCCCGAGGCAAGAGACCCAGTACTTC. Translation gives CASSSVPRQETQYF. The V call is TRBV5-4, the J call TRBJ2-5; no clear D gene. The V end was cut by 3 bases, the J end by 2 bases, with 11 bases between. Germline V gives CDR1 SGHNT, CDR2 YYREEE (reference sequence). This CDR3 has 14 amino acids.

This clonotype was detected many times. This rearrangement joins TRBV3-1 to TRBJ2-7, with D perhaps matching TRBD1 or TRBD2 (5 bases each). The CDR3 runs to 15 residues. Trimming took off 0 bases at V and 2 bases at J, with 11 bases between the two ends. Germline CDR1 and CDR2: LGHDT and YNNKEL (reference sequence). CDR3 in DNA: TGTGCCAGCAGCCAAGACCGGGGCCGAACCTACGAGCAGTACTTC. Translated, it gives CASSQDRGRTYEQYF.

The CDR3, as DNA: TGTGCCTGGACCCCGCGGTGGACCCCCTACGAGCAGTACTTC. This sequence encodes CAWTPRWTPYEQYF. The chain has TRBV12-3 or TRBV12-4 and TRBJ2-7, with D hard to call. The CDR3 covers 14 residues. V was trimmed by 11 bases and J by 2 bases, leaving 19 bases between them.

This rearrangement joins TRBV20-1 to TRBJ2-5; TRBD2 is a possible D gene (6 bases). CDR1 is DFQATT and CDR2 is SNEGSKA in the germline V gene (reference sequence). This CDR3 contains 13 residues. The CDR3 here is CNPLWEDQETQYF. In DNA, the CDR3 is TGCAATCCCCTATGGGAGGACCAAGAGACCCAGTACTTC.

This clonotype was counted only a few times. The chain joins TRBV7-8 to TRBJ2-2; 8 bases line up with TRBD2. V lost 4 bases and J lost 5; bases outside the gene matches: 9. Germline V gene sequence: CDR1 SGHVS, CDR2 FQNEAQ. The CDR3 runs 16 residues. The CDR3 bases are TGTGCCAGCAGCTCCCCGGGACTAGGGGGGACCGGGGAGCTGTTTTTT. This translates into CASSSPGLGGTGELFF.

This clonotype was detected ten times or more. The CDR3: CASSFSWDRHYEQYF. The CDR3 DNA reads as TGTGCCAGCAGTTTCTCGTGGGACAGACATTACGAGCAGTACTTC. V gene TRBV12-3 or TRBV12-4 combines with J gene TRBJ2-7; TRBD1 matches at 7 bases. The CDR3 has 15 amino acids. After removal of 3 bases from V and 4 bases from J, the junction contained 9 bases not matched to a gene.

This chain connects TRBV20-1 to TRBJ2-7; TRBD1 agrees at 10 bases. The CDR3 is 13 residues long. Per the germline V gene, CDR1 is DFQATT and CDR2 is SNEGSKA (reference sequence). V lost 4 bases and J lost 6; bases outside the gene matches: 6. The CDR3, as DNA: TGCAGTGCTACTCGACAGGGGGCGGGCGAGCAGTACTTC. Protein sequence: CSATRQGAGEQYF.

The table lists this clonotype with many counts. The rearrangement uses TRBV20-1 and TRBJ1-1; unclear D gene. Germline V lookup: CDR1 DFQATT, CDR2 SNEGSKA (reference sequence). The CDR3 totals 11 residues. The V end lost 5 bases, the J end lost 1 base, and 5 bases lay between the germline ends. The CDR3 region has the DNA TGCAGTGCTGATAGGAACACTGAAGCTTTCTTT. This gives the protein CSADRNTEAFF.

In its sample, this clonotype was seen a few times. V is TRBV6-1 and J is TRBJ2-2, with D possibly matching TRBD1 (6 bases). The CDR3 runs 14 residues. CDR1 is MNHNS, CDR2 SASEGT, per germline. V was clipped by 7 bases and J by 0 bases, with 9 bases between them. CDR3 residues: CASNDRPNTGELFF. CDR3 nucleotides: TGTGCCAGCAACGACAGGCCGAACACCGGGGAGCTGTTTTTT.

There are many counts of this clonotype. The V gene is TRBV29-1, the J gene TRBJ2-7; 10 bases agree with TRBD1. The CDR3 consists of 15 residues. The germline gives CDR1 SQVTM, CDR2 ANQGSEA. Unmatched junction bases numbered 6, after V lost 2 bases and J lost 2 bases. The CDR3 nucleotides are TGCAGCGTTGAATTCTCGGACAGGGGGACCTACGAGCAGTACTTC. Its protein is CSVEFSDRGTYEQYF.